These T cell receptor beta chains were read from a single sample in a study of blood T cell repertoires in COVID-19. TCRdb's table, derived via immunoSEQ multiplex PCR, lists solely in-frame clones and lacks some. The table has about 240,000 clones, approximately 82% seen once. What was sequenced was peripheral blood. These TCRs come from a woman aged 18-35 years with acute or convalescent COVID-19. Both conserved end residues are part of each CDR3. D genes are given only for firm matches. Size tells how often a clone was seen (once, few, many) or the class of an expanded clone, and some rows leave it out.

TRBJ2-5,TRBV6-5,NA,NA,TGTGCCAGCACGAGAGGGTTGCAGACCCAGTACTTC,CASTRGLQTQYF
TRBJ2-2,TRBV27,NA,TRBD1,TGTGCCAGCAGTTTATCTCCCGGACAGGGGGCGTACACCGGGGAGCTGTTTTTT,CASSLSPGQGAYTGELFF
TRBJ2-1,TRBV6-5,NA,TRBD2,TGTGCCAGCAGTTCCGGGACTAGCGGGATTAGTAAGCAGTTCTTC,CASSSGTSGISKQFF
TRBJ1-2,TRBV18,NA,NA,TGTGCCAGCTCACCAGCTGAGAACTATGGCTACACCTTC,CASSPAENYGYTF
TRBJ2-7,TRBV2,once,NA,TGTGCCAGCATTAGGGGATCCGAGCAGTACTTC,CASIRGSEQYF
TRBJ2-3,TRBV18,NA,NA,TGTGCCAGCTCACCATTGACGCTAGCAAGCACAGATACGCAGTATTTT,CASSPLTLASTDTQYF
TRBJ2-4,TRBV29-1,NA,TRBD2,TGCAGCGGCCTTCTAGCGGAACCGACCCTAGCCAAAAACATTCAGTACTTC,CSGLLAEPTLAKNIQYF
TRBJ1-1,TRBV10-3,NA,TRBD1,TGTGCCATCAGCCCCGCACAGGGGACGGGGGAGGACACTGAAGCTTTCTTT,CAISPAQGTGEDTEAFF
TRBJ2-7,TRBV6-5,NA,TRBD2,TGTGCCAGCAGTTACTCCGGGAGGCGGGACTACGAGCAGTACTTC,CASSYSGRRDYEQYF
TRBJ1-1,TRBV27,NA,NA,TGTGCCAGCAGTGAGTTGAACACTGAAGCTTTCTTT,CASSELNTEAFF
TRBJ1-4,TRBV7-9,NA,NA,TGTGCCGTCGTCCCGGGGTCTTCTAATGAAAAACTGTTTTTT,CAVVPGSSNEKLFF
TRBJ2-3,TRBV30,NA,TRBD2,TGTGCCTGGGGACTAGCGGGAGATTTAGATACGCAGTATTTT,CAWGLAGDLDTQYF
TRBJ2-1,TRBV13,NA,TRBD2,TGTGCCAGCAGACACAGAGCGGGGGAGCAGTTCTTC,CASRHRAGEQFF
TRBJ2-2,TRBV10-2,NA,NA,TGCGCCAGCACCGTCCCCACCGGGGAGCTGTTTTTT,CASTVPTGELFF
TRBJ1-1,TRBV9,NA,TRBD1,TGTGCCAGCAGCGTTCACAGGGGGGTTACCTCGAACACTGAAGCTTTCTTT,CASSVHRGVTSNTEAFF
TRBJ1-6,TRBV4-2,NA,NA,TGTGCCAGCAGCACCGCGGGCCCACCCCTCCACTTT,CASSTAGPPLHF
TRBJ1-6,TRBV6-5,NA,NA,TGTGCCAGCAGTTACTCGACGGCACAGTTGAGTTCACCCCTCCACTTT,CASSYSTAQLSSPLHF
TRBJ2-4,TRBV4-2,NA,TRBD2,TGTGCCAGCAGCCAACCGGGGACTAGCGAGATAGTAAACATTCAGTACTTC,CASSQPGTSEIVNIQYF
TRBJ2-5,TRBV19,NA,TRBD2,TGTGCCAGTAACTCCCCCGGGGAGCGGGAGGGTGAGACCCAGTACTTC,CASNSPGEREGETQYF
TRBJ2-7,TRBV11-2,once,NA,TGTGCCAGCAGCTTAGTGTCAGGCCCCTACGAGCAGTACTTC,CASSLVSGPYEQYF
TRBJ1-1,TRBV5-1,NA,NA,TGCGCCAGCAGCTCGGACAGCACGAACACTGAAGCTTTCTTT,CASSSDSTNTEAFF
TRBJ2-3,TRBV11-2,NA,TRBD2,TGTGCCAGCAGCTCAGCTAGCGGGGGGGTTACAGATACGCAGTATTTT,CASSSASGGVTDTQYF
TRBJ1-1,TRBV7-9,NA,TRBD1,TGTGCCAGCAGCTTGGGGGACAGGCAGAACACTGAAGCTTTCTTT,CASSLGDRQNTEAFF
TRBJ1-4,TRBV5-1,NA,TRBD1,TGCGCCAGCAGCACCGGGACAGGTGCTGAAAAACTGTTTTTT,CASSTGTGAEKLFF
TRBJ2-1,TRBV4-1,NA,NA,TGCGCCAGCAGCCAAGCTTACAGCGGGTATTACAATGAGCAGTTCTTC,CASSQAYSGYYNEQFF
TRBJ1-4,TRBV18,NA,TRBD1,TGTGCCAGCTCACCACCCGGGACAGGGGGTTTGAATGAAAAACTGTTTTTT,CASSPPGTGGLNEKLFF
TRBJ1-2,TRBV29-1,once,NA,TGCAGCGTTCTAAGTTCATTAGGGAGCTATGGCTACACCTTC,CSVLSSLGSYGYTF
TRBJ2-5,TRBV6-5,NA,NA,TGTGCCAGTACCCCCCATGGGAGTTCAGAGACCCAGTACTTC,CASTPHGSSETQYF
TRBJ2-5,TRBV19,once,NA,TGTGCCAGTAGTATCGGTGCACTCCCACAAGAGACCCAGTACTTC,CASSIGALPQETQYF
TRBJ2-5,TRBV5-1,NA,NA,TGCGCCAGCAGCCGGACAGCGGCAATAGAGACCCAGTACTTC,CASSRTAAIETQYF
TRBJ2-4,TRBV5-1,NA,TRBD1,TGCGCCAGCAGCTTGGTGACGGGACAGGGGATGGACATTCAGTACTTC,CASSLVTGQGMDIQYF
TRBJ2-1,TRBV19,NA,TRBD2,TGTGCCAGTGCCGGGACTAGCTTTCCCAATGAGCAGTTCTTC,CASAGTSFPNEQFF
TRBJ2-1,TRBV19,NA,TRBD1,TGTGCCAGTACCCGACAGGGGCTGATGTACAATGAGCAGTTCTTC,CASTRQGLMYNEQFF
TRBJ2-1,TRBV18,NA,TRBD2,TGTGCCAGCTCACCACTAGCGGGAGAGAACAATGAGCAGTTCTTC,CASSPLAGENNEQFF
TRBJ2-7,TRBV5-1,NA,NA,TGCGCCAGCAGCTTGGTCCGAGGTAGCTCCTACGAGCAGTACTTC,CASSLVRGSSYEQYF
TRBJ2-1,TRBV27,NA,NA,TGTGCCAGCAGTTCATACCGGCTAGGACGGGGTAATGAGCAGTTCTTC,CASSSYRLGRGNEQFF
TRBJ2-7,TRBV30,once,NA,TGTGCCTGGAGTTTTGGAGACGAGCAGTACTTC,CAWSFGDEQYF
TRBJ2-7,TRBV18,NA,NA,TGTGCCAGCTCACCACCGAGTGCGCGCGAGCAGTACTTC,CASSPPSAREQYF
TRBJ2-5,TRBV7-2,NA,NA,TGTGCCAGCAGCTCAAAGACTAGTTATGGGGAGACCCAGTACTTC,CASSSKTSYGETQYF
TRBJ2-3,TRBV7-3,NA,NA,TGTGCCAGCAGCACAGGGCCATTTAGCACAGATACGCAGTATTTT,CASSTGPFSTDTQYF
TRBJ1-1,TRBV3-1/TRBV3-2,NA,TRBD1,TGTGCCAGCAGCCCAGGGGGTTATGGGACTGAAGCTTTCTTT,CASSPGGYGTEAFF
TRBJ2-7,TRBV29-1,NA,NA,TGCAGCGCTGGCTCTAGCGCATCCTACGAGCAGTACTTC,CSAGSSASYEQYF
TRBJ1-1,TRBV7-2,NA,NA,TGTGCCAGCACCTTAGGACAAGAGAACACTGAAGCTTTCTTT,CASTLGQENTEAFF
TRBJ2-7,TRBV4-1,NA,TRBD1,TGCGCCAGCAGCCAAGTTGACAGGGACTACGAGCAGTACTTC,CASSQVDRDYEQYF
TRBJ2-7,TRBV7-9,NA,NA,TGTGCCAGCAGCCATGCGGGCAACGTCTACGAGCAGTACTTC,CASSHAGNVYEQYF
TRBJ1-6,TRBV5-1,once,NA,TGCGCCAGCAGCCCCCGGGAGGCCGCTAATTCACCCCTCCACTTT,CASSPREAANSPLHF
TRBJ1-4,TRBV7-9,once,NA,TGTGCCAGCAGCGCAGAGGAGGGAGGAGATTCTAATGAAAAACTGTTTTTT,CASSAEEGGDSNEKLFF
TRBJ1-3,TRBV14,NA,NA,TGTGCCAGCAGCCCGGCCGGAGCCTCTGGAAACACCATATATTTT,CASSPAGASGNTIYF
TRBJ1-1,TRBV3-1/TRBV3-2,NA,TRBD1,TGTGCCAGCAGCCAAGCCCCGGGACAGGGGGACACTGAAGCTTTCTTT,CASSQAPGQGDTEAFF
TRBJ2-1,TRBV24-1,NA,TRBD2,TGTGCCACCAGTGATAGGGCTAGCGGGGTCTCAGATGAGCAGTTCTTC,CATSDRASGVSDEQFF
TRBJ2-1,TRBV9,NA,NA,TGTGCCAGCAGCGCAGGAACAGGGAGGGGCAATGAGCAGTTCTTC,CASSAGTGRGNEQFF
TRBJ2-7,TRBV30,NA,TRBD1,TGTGCCTGGAGTGGGGACAGGGGGTACGAGCAGTACTTC,CAWSGDRGYEQYF
TRBJ2-7,TRBV21-1,NA,NA,TGTGCCAGCAGCAAATCCCTCCGGGAAGAGCAGTACTTC,CASSKSLREEQYF
TRBJ1-3,TRBV7-9,NA,TRBD1,TGTGCCAGCAGCAATGGAAGGGACAGGGGCCACCTCTCCTTT,CASSNGRDRGHLSF
TRBJ2-3,TRBV7-8,NA,TRBD2,TGTGCCAGCAGCTCGGGACTAGCCCTACTTAGCACAGATACGCAGTATTTT,CASSSGLALLSTDTQYF
TRBJ1-4,TRBV25-1,NA,TRBD1,TGTGCCAGCAGTGATACCGGACAGGTATATGAAAAACTGTTTTTT,CASSDTGQVYEKLFF
TRBJ2-4,TRBV6-2/TRBV6-3,NA,NA,TGTGCCAGCAGTCCCGAGCGACTAGCCAAAAACATTCAGTACTTC,CASSPERLAKNIQYF